The T cell receptor (beta chain) described here comes from a study of T cell repertoires in aging, cancer and after chemotherapy. Study in general: Roughly 10 million TCR reads made up the full dataset.

The template was genomic DNA from peripheral blood, not RNA. Rearranged V-D-J TRB sequences were amplified with a mixed TRB-A/B primer pool. TCRdb re-derived calls from the multiplex PCR reads in MiXCR, one entry per CDR3 protein. The table lists more than 5,000 distinct CDR3 sequences, roughly 35% of them singletons. Germline V gives CDR1 KGHDR, CDR2 SFDVKD. V lost 4 bases to trimming and J lost 7 bases, with 16 bases between them. This CDR3 contains 15 residues. What was sequenced was blood. This receptor was identified in a human donor with a blood cancer. This rearrangement joins TRBV24-1 to TRBJ1-5; TRBD1 might be the D (5 bases). The CDR3 nucleotides read TGTGCCACCAGTGAGGGGGGGGGGAAGGGGCAGCCCCAGCATTTT. Translation: CATSEGGGKGQPQHF.